The next 9 T cell receptor beta chains were all read from a single sample in a study of blood T cell repertoires in COVID-19. Produced via immunoSEQ multiplex PCR; TCRdb's table is partial and in-frame only. The sample carries approximately 450,000 clones, 85% to 90% recorded once. Sequencing was carried out using PBMCs or T cells enriched from blood (not recorded which). The receptors derive from a man younger than 45 who had recovered from COVID-19.

This clone showed up just a few times. The chain uses TRBV19 and TRBJ1-5, with 9 bases matching TRBD1. The CDR3 spans 15 residues. Germline CDR1 is LNHDA and CDR2 is SQIVND (reference sequence). V trimming: 3 bases; J trimming: 6 bases; junction bases outside the gene matches: 6. The CDR3 sequence: CASSITGGRSQPQHF. CDR3 nucleotides: TGTGCCAGTAGTATTACAGGGGGCCGTAGTCAGCCCCAGCATTTT.

The chain combines TRBV3-1 (or the pseudogene TRBV3-2) with TRBJ2-2; maybe TRBD1 (5 bases). The CDR3 is 11 residues long. The germline V gene has CDR1 LGHDT and CDR2 YNNKEL (reference sequence). Trimming cost V 11 bases and J 5 bases, with 9 bases left between them. Written as DNA, the CDR3 is TGTGCCGCCAAGGGGACCGGGGAGCTGTTTTTT. Translated: CAAKGTGELFF.

The chain recombines TRBV19 with TRBJ2-3; 10 nucleotides agree with TRBD2. In germline, CDR1 is LNHDA, CDR2 SQIVND (reference sequence). This CDR3 is built from 19 residues. Trimming removed 0 bases from V and 5 bases from J; junction bases left unmatched: 14. CDR3 DNA sequence: TGTGCCAGTAGTATAGATTCGCCTAGCGGGAGCTCCGGGGAAGATACGCAGTATTTT. This gives the protein CASSIDSPSGSSGEDTQYF.

DNA for the CDR3: TGTGCCAGCAGCGGTCGAGGGATTAATGAAAAACTGTTTTTT. Translation: CASSGRGINEKLFF. The V and J genes are TRBV14 and TRBJ1-4; D gene ambiguous. The V and J ends lost 5 bases and 4 bases respectively, with 11 bases between them. The CDR3 runs to 14 residues. Germline CDR1 reads SGHDN; CDR2 reads FVKESK.

The rearrangement joins TRBV7-8 to TRBJ2-7; 16 nucleotides match TRBD2. CDR1 is SGHVS, CDR2 FQNEAQ, per germline. Unmatched junction bases numbered 15, after V lost 3 bases and J lost 4 bases. The CDR3 loop spans 20 amino acids. The CDR3 bases are TGTGCCAGCAGCTTCTCGTTCTTCGGGACTAGCGGGAGGGCCCGGTACGAGCAGTACTTC. Its protein is CASSFSFFGTSGRARYEQYF.

The chain combines TRBV27 with TRBJ1-4; maybe TRBD1 (6 bases). The CDR3 spans 15 residues. V lost 0 bases to trimming and J lost 5 bases, with 10 bases between them. Germline V gives CDR1 MNHEY, CDR2 SMNVEV (reference sequence). The CDR3: CASSLSWGLNEKLFF. CDR3 bases: TGTGCCAGCAGTTTATCGTGGGGGCTAAATGAAAAACTGTTTTTT.

The J gene is TRBJ1-1, the V gene TRBV28; D may be TRBD1 (5 bases). The CDR3 spans 12 residues. Trimming took 7 bases from V and 11 from J, leaving 17 bases between them. CDR1 and CDR2 from the germline V gene are MDHEN and SYDVKM. CDR3 loop: CASTRFGGWAFF. As DNA, the CDR3 is TGTGCCAGCACCAGATTCGGGGGGTGGGCTTTCTTT.

The chain joins TRBV6-7 to TRBJ2-1; 8 bases agree with TRBD2. TRBV6-7 is noted as an ORF with a role that remains uncertain. The junction had 16 bases not matched to a gene; V was cut back by 6 bases and J by 6 bases. There are 17 residues in the CDR3. CDR3 sequence reads: CASRASWLAGNSNEQFF. The CDR3, as DNA: TGTGCCAGCAGGGCCTCTTGGCTAGCGGGCAACAGCAATGAGCAGTTCTTC.

In its sample, this clone was seen once. V and J are TRBV27 and TRBJ2-7, with 7 bases lining up with TRBD1. Trimming cost V 3 bases and J 4 bases; bases outside gene matches: 3. This CDR3 has 13 residues. Germline loops: CDR1 MNHEY, CDR2 SMNVEV (reference sequence). CDR3 coding DNA: TGTGCCAGCAGTTTGGGGACAGTATACGAGCAGTACTTC. It codes for CASSLGTVYEQYF.